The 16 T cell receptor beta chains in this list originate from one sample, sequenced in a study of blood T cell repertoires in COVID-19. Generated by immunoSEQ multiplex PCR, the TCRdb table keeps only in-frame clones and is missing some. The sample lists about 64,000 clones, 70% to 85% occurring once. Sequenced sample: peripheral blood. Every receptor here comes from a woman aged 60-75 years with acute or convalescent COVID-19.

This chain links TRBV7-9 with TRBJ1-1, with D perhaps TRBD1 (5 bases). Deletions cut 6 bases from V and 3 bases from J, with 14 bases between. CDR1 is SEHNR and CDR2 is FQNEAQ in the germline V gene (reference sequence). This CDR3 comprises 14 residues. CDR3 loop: CASSIQGLDTEAFF. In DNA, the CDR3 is TGTGCCAGCAGTATTCAGGGTCTGGACACTGAAGCTTTCTTT.

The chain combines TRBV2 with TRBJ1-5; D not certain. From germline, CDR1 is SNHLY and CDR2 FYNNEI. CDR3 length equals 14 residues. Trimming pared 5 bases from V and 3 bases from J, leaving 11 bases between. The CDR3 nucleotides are TGTGCCAGCAGTCCCTCACTCCCCAATCAGCCCCAGCATTTT. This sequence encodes CASSPSLPNQPQHF.

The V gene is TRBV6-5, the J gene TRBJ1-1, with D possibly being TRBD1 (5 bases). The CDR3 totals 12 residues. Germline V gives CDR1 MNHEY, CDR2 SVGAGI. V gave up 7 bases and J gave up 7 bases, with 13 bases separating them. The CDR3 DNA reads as TGTGCCAGCACTTTACAGGCCCGTGAAGCTTTCTTT. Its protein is CASTLQAREAFF.

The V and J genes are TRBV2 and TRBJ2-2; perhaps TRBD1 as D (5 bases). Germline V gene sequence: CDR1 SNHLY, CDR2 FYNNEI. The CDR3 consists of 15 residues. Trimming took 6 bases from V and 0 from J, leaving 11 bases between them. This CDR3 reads CASRGSTANTGELFF. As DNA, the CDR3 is TGTGCCAGCAGGGGATCGACAGCGAACACCGGGGAGCTGTTTTTT. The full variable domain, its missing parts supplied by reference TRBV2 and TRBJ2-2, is EPEVTQTPSHQVTQMGQEVILRCVPISNHLYFYWYRQILGQKVEFLVSFYNNEISEKSEIFDDQFSVERPDGSNFTLKIRSTKLEDSAMYFCASRGSTANTGELFFGEGSRLTVL.

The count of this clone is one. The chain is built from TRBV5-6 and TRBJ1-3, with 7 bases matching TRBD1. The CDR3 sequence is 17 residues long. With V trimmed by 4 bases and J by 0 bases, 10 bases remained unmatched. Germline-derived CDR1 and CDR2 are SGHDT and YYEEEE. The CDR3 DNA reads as TGTGCCAGCAGCCCTGCGGACAGGCAGAGCTCTGGAAACACCATATATTTT. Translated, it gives CASSPADRQSSGNTIYF. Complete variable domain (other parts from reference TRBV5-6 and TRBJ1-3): DAGVTQSPTHLIKTRGQQVTLRCSPKSGHDTVSWYQQALGQGPQFIFQYYEEEERQRGNFPDRFSGHQFPNYSSELNVNALLLGDSALYLCASSPADRQSSGNTIYFGEGSWLTVV.

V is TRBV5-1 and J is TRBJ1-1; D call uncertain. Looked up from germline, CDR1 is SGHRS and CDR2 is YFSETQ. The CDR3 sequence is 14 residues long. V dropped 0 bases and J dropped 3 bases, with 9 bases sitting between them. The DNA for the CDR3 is TGCGCCAGCAGCTTGGCCCAGGATTACACTGAAGCTTTCTTT. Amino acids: CASSLAQDYTEAFF. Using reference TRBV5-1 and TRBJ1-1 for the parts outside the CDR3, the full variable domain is KAGVTQTPRYLIKTRGQQVTLSCSPISGHRSVSWYQQTPGQGLQFLFEYFSETQRNKGNFPGRFSGRQFSNSRSEMNVSTLELGDSALYLCASSLAQDYTEAFFGQGTRLTVV.

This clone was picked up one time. The CDR3: CASSQARTTNYGYTF. CDR3 in DNA: TGTGCCAGCAGCCAAGCCAGGACAACTAACTATGGCTACACCTTC. This chain links TRBV3-1 (or the pseudogene TRBV3-2) with TRBJ1-2, with a weak D call TRBD1 (5 bases). CDR3 length: 15 amino acids. The V end lost 1 base, the J end lost 0 bases, and 9 bases lay between the germline ends. CDR1 and CDR2 (germline): LGHDT, YNNKEL (reference sequence).

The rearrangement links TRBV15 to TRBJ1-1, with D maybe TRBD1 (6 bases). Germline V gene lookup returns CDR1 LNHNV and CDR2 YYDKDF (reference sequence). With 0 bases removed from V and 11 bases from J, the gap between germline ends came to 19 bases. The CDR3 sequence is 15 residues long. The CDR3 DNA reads TGTGCCACCAGCAGAGAGACAGGCCGGAGAGGTAGTGCTTTCTTT. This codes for CATSRETGRRGSAFF.

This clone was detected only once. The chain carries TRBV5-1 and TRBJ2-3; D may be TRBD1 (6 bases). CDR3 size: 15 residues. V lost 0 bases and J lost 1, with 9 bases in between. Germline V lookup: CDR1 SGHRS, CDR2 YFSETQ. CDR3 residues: CASSLDGQRTDTQYF. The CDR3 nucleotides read TGCGCCAGCAGCTTGGACGGACAGCGCACAGATACGCAGTATTTT.

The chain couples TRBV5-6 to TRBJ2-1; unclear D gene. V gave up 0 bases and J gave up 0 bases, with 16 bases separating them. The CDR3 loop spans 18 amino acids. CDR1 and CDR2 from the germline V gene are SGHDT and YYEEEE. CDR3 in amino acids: CASSLGELRRNSYNEQFF. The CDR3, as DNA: TGTGCCAGCAGCTTGGGAGAATTACGTCGCAACTCCTACAATGAGCAGTTCTTC.

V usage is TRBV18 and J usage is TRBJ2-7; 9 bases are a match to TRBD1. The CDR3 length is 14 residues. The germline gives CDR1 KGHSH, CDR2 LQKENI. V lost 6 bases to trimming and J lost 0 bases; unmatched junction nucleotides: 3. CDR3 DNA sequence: TGTGCCAGCTCGCGGGACAGGGACTCCTACGAGCAGTACTTC. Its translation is CASSRDRDSYEQYF.

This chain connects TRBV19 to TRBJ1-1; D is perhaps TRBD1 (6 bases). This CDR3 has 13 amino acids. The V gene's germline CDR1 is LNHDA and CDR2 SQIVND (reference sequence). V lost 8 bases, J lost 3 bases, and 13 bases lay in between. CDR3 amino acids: CASRGGPHTEAFF. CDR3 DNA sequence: TGTGCCAGTCGGGGGGGGCCCCACACTGAAGCTTTCTTT.

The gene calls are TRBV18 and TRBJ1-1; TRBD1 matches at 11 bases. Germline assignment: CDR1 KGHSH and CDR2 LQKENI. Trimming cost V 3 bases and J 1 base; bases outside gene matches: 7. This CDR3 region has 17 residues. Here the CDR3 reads CASSPLGTGGENTEAFF. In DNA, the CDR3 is TGTGCCAGCTCACCGCTCGGGACAGGGGGAGAGAACACTGAAGCTTTCTTT.

Here the CDR3 DNA reads TGTGCCAGCAGCCAGGTAGCGGGAGAGCAGTTCTTC. Translating it yields CASSQVAGEQFF. The chain employs TRBV3-1 (or the pseudogene TRBV3-2) and TRBJ2-1, with TRBD2 matching over 8 bases. The CDR3 is made up of 12 amino acids. Looked up from germline, CDR1 is LGHDT and CDR2 is YNNKEL (reference sequence). V was pared by 3 bases and J by 10 bases, with 2 bases of the junction left unmatched.

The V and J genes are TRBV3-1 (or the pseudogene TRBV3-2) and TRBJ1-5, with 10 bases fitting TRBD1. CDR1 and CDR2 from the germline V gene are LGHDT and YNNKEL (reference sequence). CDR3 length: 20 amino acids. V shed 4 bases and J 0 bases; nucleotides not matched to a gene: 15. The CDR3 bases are TGTGCCAGCAGCCGGGCTGGTTCCGGGACAGGGGATTATAGCAATCAGCCCCAGCATTTT. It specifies CASSRAGSGTGDYSNQPQHF.

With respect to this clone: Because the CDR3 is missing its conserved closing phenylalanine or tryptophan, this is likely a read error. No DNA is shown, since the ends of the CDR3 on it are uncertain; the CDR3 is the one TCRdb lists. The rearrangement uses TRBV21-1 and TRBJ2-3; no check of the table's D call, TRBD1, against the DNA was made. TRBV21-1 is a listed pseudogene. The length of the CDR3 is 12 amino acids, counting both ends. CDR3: CASSKEFPDTVV.